There are a few counts of the clone carrying this T cell receptor beta chain. Antigen specificity is unknown. This sample stems from a study of cytomegalovirus exposure and HLA in healthy donors. Points from the study as a whole: A later analysis revealed that TCR association rates differed between HLA loci, peaking at DRB1 and bottoming out at HLA-C.

The PCR ran on 60 Vbeta and 13 Jbeta primers. Data came from immunoSEQ multiplex PCR; TCRdb stores just in-frame clones and leaves some out. The sample shows roughly 100,000 clones, 10% of them seen only once. The V gene end was trimmed by 1 base and the J gene end by 3 bases; junction bases not matched to a gene: 6. The CDR3 has 15 residues. CDR1 and CDR2 (germline): SGHRS, YFSETQ. Sequences were obtained from PBMCs. The sequence came from a man aged 35 to 55 in good health and CMV-seropositive. The chain has TRBV5-1 and TRBJ1-1; 7 bases are shared with TRBD1. The CDR3 DNA follows: TGCGCCAGCAGCTTGAGGGGACAGCCCGACACTGAAGCTTTCTTT. As protein: CASSLRGQPDTEAFF.